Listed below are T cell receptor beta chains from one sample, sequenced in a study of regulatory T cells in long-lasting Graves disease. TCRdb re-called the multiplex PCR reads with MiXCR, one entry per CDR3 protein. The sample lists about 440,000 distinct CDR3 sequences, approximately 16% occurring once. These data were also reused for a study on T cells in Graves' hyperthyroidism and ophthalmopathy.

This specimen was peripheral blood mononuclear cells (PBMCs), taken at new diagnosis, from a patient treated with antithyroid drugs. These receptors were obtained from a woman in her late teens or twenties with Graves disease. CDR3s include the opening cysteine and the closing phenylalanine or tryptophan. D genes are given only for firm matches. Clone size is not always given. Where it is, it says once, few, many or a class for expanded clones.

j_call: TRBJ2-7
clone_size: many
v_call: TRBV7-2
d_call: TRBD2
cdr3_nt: TGTGCCAGCAGCGAAACTAGCGAAAGCTCCTACGAGCAGTACTTC
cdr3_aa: CASSETSESSYEQYF

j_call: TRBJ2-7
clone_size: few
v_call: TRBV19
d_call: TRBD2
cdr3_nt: TGTGCCAGTAGTCACAAGCGGGAGGGCTACGAGCAGTACTTC
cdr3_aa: CASSHKREGYEQYF

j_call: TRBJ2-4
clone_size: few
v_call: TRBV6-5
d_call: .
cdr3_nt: TGTGCCAGCAGTTTACGGGGGACAGCCGAACTAGCCAAAAACATTCAGTACTTC
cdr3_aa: CASSLRGTAELAKNIQYF

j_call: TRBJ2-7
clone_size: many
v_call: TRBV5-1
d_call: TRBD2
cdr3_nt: TGCGCCAGCAGCTTGGAGGTAGCGGGGCCATACGAGCAGTACTTC
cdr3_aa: CASSLEVAGPYEQYF

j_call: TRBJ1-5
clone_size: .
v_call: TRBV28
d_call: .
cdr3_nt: TGTGCCAGCAGTTTGGTGTTGAGGGATCAGCCCCAGCATTTT
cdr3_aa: CASSLVLRDQPQHF

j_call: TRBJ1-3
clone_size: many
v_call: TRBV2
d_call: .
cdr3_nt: TGTGCCAGCAGTAGAGACATTGGAAACACCATATATTTT
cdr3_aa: CASSRDIGNTIYF

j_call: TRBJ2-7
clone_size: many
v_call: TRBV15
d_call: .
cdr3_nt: TGTGCCACCAGCAGAGTTTTTTCCGAGCAGTACTTC
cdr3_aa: CATSRVFSEQYF

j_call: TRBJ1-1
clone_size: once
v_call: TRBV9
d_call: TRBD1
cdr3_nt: TGTGCCAGCAGCGTAGGAGGGGGCGCGGGGAACACTGAAGCTTTCTTT
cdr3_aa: CASSVGGGAGNTEAFF

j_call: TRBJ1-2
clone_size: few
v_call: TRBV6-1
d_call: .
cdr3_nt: TGTGCCAGCAGTGAAGTGGAAATACCAATCTATGGCCACACCTTC
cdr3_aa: CASSEVEIPIYGHTF

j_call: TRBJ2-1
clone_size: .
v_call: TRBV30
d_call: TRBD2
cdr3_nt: TGTGCCTGGACTAGCGGGAGCTACGAGCAGTTCTTC
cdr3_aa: CAWTSGSYEQFF

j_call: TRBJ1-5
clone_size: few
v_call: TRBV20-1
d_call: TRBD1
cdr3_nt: TGCAGTGCTAGAGAAAGACAGGGATATCAGCCCCAGCATTTT
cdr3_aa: CSARERQGYQPQHF

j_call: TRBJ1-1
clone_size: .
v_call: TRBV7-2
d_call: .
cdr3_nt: TGTGCCAGCAGCTTATCTCTAGAGGGGGCTGAAGCTTTCTTT
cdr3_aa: CASSLSLEGAEAFF

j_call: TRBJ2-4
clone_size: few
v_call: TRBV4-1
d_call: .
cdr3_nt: TGCGCCAGCAGCCAAGTTCAGCTTGCCAAAAACATTCAGTACTTC
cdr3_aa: CASSQVQLAKNIQYF

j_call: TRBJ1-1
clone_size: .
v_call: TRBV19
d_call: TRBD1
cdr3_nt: TGTGCCAGTAGGGGACAGCCGAACACTGAAGCTTTCTTT
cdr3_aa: CASRGQPNTEAFF

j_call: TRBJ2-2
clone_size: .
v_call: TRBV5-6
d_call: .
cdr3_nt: TGTGCCAGCAGCTCCACAGGGGGGGCCGGGGAGCTGTTTTTT
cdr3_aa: CASSSTGGAGELFF

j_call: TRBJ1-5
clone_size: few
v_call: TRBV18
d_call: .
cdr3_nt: TGTGCCAGCTCACCGGCTTTAGGGGATCAGCCCCAGCATTTT
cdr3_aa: CASSPALGDQPQHF

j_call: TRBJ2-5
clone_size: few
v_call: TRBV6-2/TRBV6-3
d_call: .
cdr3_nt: TGTGCCAGCAGGCGTCCTCCACCTCGAGAGACCCAGTACTTC
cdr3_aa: CASRRPPPRETQYF

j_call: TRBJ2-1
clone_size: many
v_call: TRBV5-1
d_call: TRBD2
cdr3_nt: TGTGCCAGCAGTTTGGTAGCGGGTTCCTACAATGAGCAGTTCTTC
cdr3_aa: CASSLVAGSYNEQFF

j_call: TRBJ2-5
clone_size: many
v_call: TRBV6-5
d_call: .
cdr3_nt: TGTGCCAGCAGTTGGAGCCGGGACCGCCTTAGGTACTTC
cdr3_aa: CASSWSRDRLRYF

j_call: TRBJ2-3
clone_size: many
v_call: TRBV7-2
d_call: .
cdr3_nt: TGTGCCAGCAGGCCCCCTAGGGGGAGGGCCACAGATACGCAGTATTTT
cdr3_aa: CASRPPRGRATDTQYF

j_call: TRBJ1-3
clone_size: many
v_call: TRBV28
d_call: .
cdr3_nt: TGTGCCAGCAGTCCGATGGTGGGTTTTGGAAACACCATATATTTT
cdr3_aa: CASSPMVGFGNTIYF

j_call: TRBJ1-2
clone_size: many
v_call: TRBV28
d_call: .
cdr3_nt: TGTGCCAGCAGTTTCCCTGGGGTAGCCTATGGCTACACCTTC
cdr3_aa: CASSFPGVAYGYTF

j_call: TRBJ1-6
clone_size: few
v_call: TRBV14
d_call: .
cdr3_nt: TGTGCCAGCAGCCAAGGAGGGGGCTCCTATAATTCACCCCTCCACTTT
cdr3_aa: CASSQGGGSYNSPLHF